The 14 T cell receptor beta chains below come from one sample, sequenced in a study of CD8 T cells in Susac syndrome. RNA amounts of roughly 0.5 to 1 ug underwent reverse transcription with random hexamers. TCRdb reprocessed the immunoSEQ multiplex PCR reads via MiXCR and lists one record per CDR3 protein. The table records about 200,000 distinct CDR3 sequences, about 95% of them present only once. The sequenced sample was CD4+ T cells from PBMCs. The receptors stem from a human donor with multiple sclerosis.

V is TRBV27 and J is TRBJ2-7; D is unclear. Trimming took 11 bases from V and 11 from J, leaving 10 bases between them. Per the germline V gene, CDR1 is MNHEY and CDR2 is SMNVEV (reference sequence). The CDR3 totals 8 residues. This CDR3 is CAPLLEYF. DNA for the CDR3: TGTGCCCCCCTCTTGGAGTACTTC.

The rearrangement joins TRBV12-3 or TRBV12-4 to TRBJ1-1; possible D gene TRBD1, 5 bases. The ends were cut back, 5 bases at V and 4 bases at J, with 11 bases in the middle. This CDR3 region has 13 residues. The CDR3 sequence is CASSRGRSTEAFF. For the CDR3, the DNA is TGTGCCAGCAGTCGGGGCCGGAGCACTGAAGCTTTCTTT.

The chain employs TRBV5-6 and TRBJ1-2, with D possibly being TRBD1 (5 bases). Germline CDR1 reads SGHDT; CDR2 reads YYEEEE. The length of the CDR3 is 16 residues. V was clipped by 4 bases and J by 4 bases, with 20 bases between them. CDR3 in amino acids: CASSLGPEIRFYGYTF. CDR3 DNA sequence: TGTGCCAGCAGCCTGGGACCCGAGATCCGTTTCTATGGCTACACCTTC.

J is TRBJ2-5 and V is TRBV29-1, with no clear D. V lost 1 base and J lost 4, with 7 bases in between. The CDR3 covers 12 residues. The germline gives CDR1 SQVTM, CDR2 ANQGSEA. CDR3 sequence: CSVEGGGETQYF. The CDR3 bases are TGCAGCGTTGAAGGGGGTGGAGAGACCCAGTACTTC.

This clonotype was counted a single time. This chain uses TRBV20-1 with TRBJ2-5; 10 bases are shared with TRBD2. The germline V gene encodes CDR1 DFQATT and CDR2 SNEGSKA (reference sequence). The CDR3 extends over 15 amino acids. Trimming removed 0 bases from V and 10 bases from J; junction bases left unmatched: 11. The CDR3 sequence is CSARDSGLAGARQYF. CDR3 bases: TGCAGTGCTAGAGATAGTGGGCTAGCGGGAGCCCGCCAGTACTTC.

The chain has TRBV27 and TRBJ1-1; possible D gene TRBD1, 5 bases. From germline, CDR1 is MNHEY and CDR2 SMNVEV (reference sequence). V was shortened by 3 bases and J by 4 bases, with 12 bases between the two germline ends. CDR3 length: 14 residues. The CDR3 DNA sequence: TGTGCCAGCAGTTTCGGGGCAGTGAGCACTGAAGCTTTCTTT. Encoded protein: CASSFGAVSTEAFF.

This chain connects TRBV7-9 to TRBJ2-7, with D possibly TRBD2 on 6 matching bases. This CDR3 has 16 residues. Germline V gene lookup returns CDR1 SEHNR and CDR2 FQNEAQ (reference sequence). Trimming pared 5 bases from V and 7 bases from J, leaving 24 bases between. Here the CDR3 reads CASSPRGGGGSGEQYF. The CDR3 DNA sequence: TGTGCCAGCAGCCCCCGGGGTGGGGGAGGTTCCGGGGAGCAGTACTTC.

The V call is TRBV7-9, the J call TRBJ1-2; 7 bases align to TRBD1. CDR1 and CDR2 (germline): SEHNR, FQNEAQ (reference sequence). The CDR3 runs 14 residues. V lost 6 bases to trimming and J lost 6 bases; unmatched junction nucleotides: 10. DNA for the CDR3: TGTGCCAGCAGTTTGACAGGGCGTAGTGATGGCTACACCTTC. Translated: CASSLTGRSDGYTF.

The chain joins TRBV12-3 or TRBV12-4 to TRBJ1-1; a weak D match, TRBD1 (5 bases). The length of the CDR3 is 13 residues. The V end lost 7 bases, the J end lost 5 bases, and 14 bases lay between the germline ends. The CDR3 sequence is CASTGTSRTEAFF. The CDR3 nucleotides read TGTGCCAGCACCGGGACTTCGAGGACTGAAGCTTTCTTT.

V usage is TRBV29-1 and J usage is TRBJ1-2; D uncertain. Germline V lookup: CDR1 SQVTM, CDR2 ANQGSEA. The V gene lost 4 bases and the J gene lost 0 bases, with 12 bases spanning the gap. There are 14 residues in the CDR3. CDR3 protein: CSVVPGLANYGYTF. For the CDR3, the DNA is TGCAGCGTTGTCCCGGGGTTAGCTAACTATGGCTACACCTTC.

The chain employs TRBV29-1 and TRBJ2-5; 9 nucleotides align to TRBD2. This CDR3 region has 14 residues. Germline trimming cut 6 bases from V and 5 bases from J; bases unmatched to any gene: 10. Germline CDR1 SQVTM, CDR2 ANQGSEA. CDR3: CSVGGAAGGETQYF. CDR3 in DNA: TGCAGCGTGGGAGGTGCGGCGGGGGGGGAGACCCAGTACTTC.

This rearrangement joins TRBV27 to TRBJ2-1, with 8 bases matching TRBD2. This CDR3 spans 15 amino acids. Germline V gene lookup returns CDR1 MNHEY and CDR2 SMNVEV (reference sequence). The trim removed 4 bases at V and 10 bases at J, leaving 12 bases unmatched. The CDR3 loop is CASSSRTAGEREQFF. The CDR3 DNA is TGTGCCAGCAGTTCCCGGACAGCGGGAGAAAGGGAGCAGTTCTTC.

V and J are TRBV30 and TRBJ2-1; no firm D call. V lost 2 bases to trimming and J lost 6 bases, with 8 bases between them. CDR1 is GTSNPN and CDR2 is SVGIG in the germline V gene (reference sequence). This CDR3 is 12 amino acids long. The CDR3 region has the DNA TGTGCCTGGAGTCGAGGCCCCAATGAGCAGTTCTTC. Protein sequence: CAWSRGPNEQFF.

The chain carries TRBV2 and TRBJ2-7; 7 nucleotides line up with TRBD1. The trim removed 6 bases at V and 3 bases at J, leaving 2 bases unmatched. The CDR3 runs 12 residues. CDR1 and CDR2 from the germline V gene are SNHLY and FYNNEI. CDR3 coding DNA: TGTGCCAGCAGGGACAGGAACTACGAGCAGTACTTC. Translated: CASRDRNYEQYF.